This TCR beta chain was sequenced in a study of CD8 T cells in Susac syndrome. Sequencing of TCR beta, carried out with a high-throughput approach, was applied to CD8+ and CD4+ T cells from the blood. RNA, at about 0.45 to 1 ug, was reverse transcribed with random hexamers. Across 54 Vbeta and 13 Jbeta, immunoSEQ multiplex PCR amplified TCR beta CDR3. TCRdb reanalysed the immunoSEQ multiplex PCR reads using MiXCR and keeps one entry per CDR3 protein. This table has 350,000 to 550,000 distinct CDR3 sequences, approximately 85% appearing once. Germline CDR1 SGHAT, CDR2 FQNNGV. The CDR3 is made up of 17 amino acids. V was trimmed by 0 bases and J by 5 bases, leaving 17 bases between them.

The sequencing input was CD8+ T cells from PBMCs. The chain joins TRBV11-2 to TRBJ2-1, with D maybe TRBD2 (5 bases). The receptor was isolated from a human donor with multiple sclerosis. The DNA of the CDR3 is TGTGCCAGCAGCTTAGATCGTTTCGGAGGTCGGGACAATGAGCAGTTCTTC. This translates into CASSLDRFGGRDNEQFF.